The TCR beta chain described here comes from a study of T-cell reconstitution after alpha-beta-depleted transplantation in children. Library preparation (for TCRbeta) was performed with unique molecular identifiers. A single record per CDR3 protein comes from TCRdb applying MiXCR to the PCR reads. The data show approximately 640,000 distinct CDR3 sequences, with 15% to 20% seen just once and approximately 1% held by the top ten. Trimming removed 4 bases from V and 7 bases from J; junction bases left unmatched: 9. CDR1 is MGHRA, CDR2 YSYEKL, per germline. The CDR3 is 16 residues long. The rearrangement uses TRBV4-1 and TRBJ2-2, with 10 positions matching TRBD2. Here the sequenced sample was PBMCs from the stem cell graft donor, taken from the stem cell graft. This receptor was taken from a human donor who donated a stem cell graft to a child with acute myeloid leukemia. In DNA form, the CDR3 reads TGCGCCAGCAGCCCGGGACTAGCGAGGGAGGACGGGGAGCTGTTTTTT. This translates into CASSPGLAREDGELFF.